This T cell receptor beta chain was obtained from a study of PD-1 blockade in classical Hodgkin lymphoma. With regard to this clone: Other DNA variants within this sample encode the same CDR3.

Time point here: newly diagnosed, previously untreated cHL patient sample. Magnetic depletion of unwanted cells isolated CD4+ T cells from thawed PBMCs. The CDR3 loop spans 11 amino acids. The ends were cut back, 2 bases at V and 3 bases at J, with 1 base in the middle. The V gene's germline CDR1 is SGHAT and CDR2 FQNNGV. TCRdb keeps only in-frame clones here, not all; method: immunoSEQ multiplex PCR. The data hold fewer than 40,000 clones, with approximately 90% observed a single time. The chain uses TRBV11-2 and TRBJ1-1; the D is unclear. The sequenced material came from CD4+ T cells from blood. This sequence originates from a human donor with classical Hodgkin lymphoma. The CDR3 loop reads CASSLYTEAFF. The CDR3 nucleotides are TGTGCCAGCAGCTTATACACTGAAGCTTTCTTT.